The rows below give T cell receptor beta chains drawn from one sample of a study of blood T cell repertoires in COVID-19. Measured with immunoSEQ multiplex PCR; TCRdb has only the in-frame clones, and not every one. The sample records around 440,000 clones, 88% being singletons. Sequencing input: peripheral blood. All receptors derive from a woman in her 50s with COVID-19, enrolled during active disease. The CDR3 runs from the conserved cysteine through the conserved F or W. Each record gives: clone size, V gene, D gene, J gene, CDR3 protein, CDR3 DNA. D genes are given only for firm matches. Size values are once, few and many counts, or a class for expanded clones, and some rows have none.

clone_size: -
v_call: TRBV30
d_call: -
j_call: TRBJ1-2
cdr3_aa: CAWSDDPSPLGYTF
cdr3_nt: TGTGCCTGGAGCGATGACCCTAGCCCTCTAGGCTACACCTTC

clone_size: -
v_call: TRBV5-1
d_call: TRBD1
j_call: TRBJ1-2
cdr3_aa: CASSLLGQGYYGYTF
cdr3_nt: TGCGCCAGCAGCTTGTTGGGACAGGGGTACTATGGCTACACCTTC

clone_size: -
v_call: TRBV9
d_call: -
j_call: TRBJ2-7
cdr3_aa: CASSRDSPYEQYF
cdr3_nt: TGTGCCAGCAGCCGGGACTCCCCCTACGAGCAGTACTTC

clone_size: -
v_call: TRBV28
d_call: -
j_call: TRBJ2-2
cdr3_aa: CASILSPQGGELFF
cdr3_nt: TGTGCCAGCATCCTCTCCCCCCAGGGGGGGGAGCTGTTTTTT

clone_size: -
v_call: TRBV7-9
d_call: -
j_call: TRBJ2-7
cdr3_aa: CASSGMEGFYEQYF
cdr3_nt: TGTGCCAGCAGCGGAATGGAGGGCTTTTACGAGCAGTACTTC

clone_size: -
v_call: TRBV2
d_call: -
j_call: TRBJ1-2
cdr3_aa: CASSEGGQIYGYTF
cdr3_nt: TGTGCCAGCAGTGAAGGGGGGCAGATCTATGGCTACACCTTC

clone_size: once
v_call: TRBV27
d_call: -
j_call: TRBJ2-1
cdr3_aa: CASSRGLYNEQFF
cdr3_nt: TGTGCCAGCAGTCGGGGACTTTACAATGAGCAGTTCTTC

clone_size: -
v_call: TRBV6-6
d_call: -
j_call: TRBJ1-2
cdr3_aa: CASTLRRGPANYGYTF
cdr3_nt: TGTGCCAGCACCCTCCGGCGGGGGCCAGCTAACTATGGCTACACCTTC

clone_size: -
v_call: TRBV19
d_call: TRBD1
j_call: TRBJ2-2
cdr3_aa: CASSTNRDRGAGELFF
cdr3_nt: TGTGCCAGTAGTACAAACCGGGACAGGGGGGCCGGGGAGCTGTTTTTT

clone_size: -
v_call: TRBV19
d_call: -
j_call: TRBJ1-5
cdr3_aa: CASSMWGGSQPQHF
cdr3_nt: TGTGCCAGTAGTATGTGGGGGGGCTCTCAGCCCCAGCATTTT

clone_size: once
v_call: TRBV30
d_call: -
j_call: TRBJ2-7
cdr3_aa: CAWSYGHGDSYEQYF
cdr3_nt: TGTGCCTGGAGTTACGGACACGGCGACTCCTACGAGCAGTACTTC

clone_size: -
v_call: TRBV25-1
d_call: -
j_call: TRBJ1-1
cdr3_aa: CASSELGGMNTEAFF
cdr3_nt: TGTGCCAGCAGTGAATTAGGAGGAATGAACACTGAAGCTTTCTTT

clone_size: -
v_call: TRBV6-2/TRBV6-3
d_call: TRBD1
j_call: TRBJ2-1
cdr3_aa: CASSVDRDSYNEQFF
cdr3_nt: TGTGCCAGCAGCGTAGACAGGGATTCCTACAATGAGCAGTTCTTC

clone_size: -
v_call: TRBV3-1/TRBV3-2
d_call: TRBD1
j_call: TRBJ1-6
cdr3_aa: CASSPTTGPGSPLHF
cdr3_nt: TGTGCCAGCAGCCCAACGACAGGGCCCGGGTCACCCCTCCACTTT

clone_size: -
v_call: TRBV6-5
d_call: TRBD2
j_call: TRBJ2-7
cdr3_aa: CASSPIAGDSYEQYF
cdr3_nt: TGTGCCAGCAGCCCAATAGCGGGGGACTCCTACGAGCAGTACTTC

clone_size: -
v_call: TRBV6-6
d_call: -
j_call: TRBJ1-2
cdr3_aa: CASSYGSGEYGYTF
cdr3_nt: TGTGCCAGCAGTTACGGTTCAGGGGAGTATGGCTACACCTTC

clone_size: -
v_call: TRBV3-1/TRBV3-2
d_call: TRBD1
j_call: TRBJ1-2
cdr3_aa: CASSPGQGEGSYTF
cdr3_nt: TGTGCCAGCAGCCCCGGACAGGGGGAAGGCAGCTACACCTTC

clone_size: once
v_call: TRBV7-9
d_call: -
j_call: TRBJ2-3
cdr3_aa: CASSLDAGEEGGYTQYF
cdr3_nt: TGTGCCAGCAGCTTAGATGCTGGGGAAGAAGGAGGCTATACGCAGTATTTT

clone_size: -
v_call: TRBV19
d_call: -
j_call: TRBJ1-4
cdr3_aa: CASSPWETRREKLFF
cdr3_nt: TGTGCCAGTAGTCCTTGGGAGACCCGGAGGGAAAAACTGTTTTTT

clone_size: -
v_call: TRBV27
d_call: TRBD1
j_call: TRBJ1-1
cdr3_aa: CASKLQGGTEAFF
cdr3_nt: TGTGCCAGCAAACTACAGGGGGGCACTGAAGCTTTCTTT

clone_size: -
v_call: TRBV28
d_call: -
j_call: TRBJ1-5
cdr3_aa: CASSSDQPQHF
cdr3_nt: TGTGCCAGCTCCTCCGATCAGCCCCAGCATTTT

clone_size: -
v_call: TRBV29-1
d_call: -
j_call: TRBJ1-1
cdr3_aa: CSVAIAGNTEAFF
cdr3_nt: TGCAGCGTCGCGATAGCGGGTAACACTGAAGCTTTCTTT

clone_size: -
v_call: TRBV5-1
d_call: TRBD1
j_call: TRBJ2-7
cdr3_aa: CASSLKGQGPYEQYF
cdr3_nt: TGCGCCAGCAGCTTGAAAGGACAGGGTCCCTACGAGCAGTACTTC

clone_size: -
v_call: TRBV5-4
d_call: -
j_call: TRBJ1-3
cdr3_aa: CASKTGDSSGNTIYF
cdr3_nt: TGTGCCAGCAAGACAGGTGATAGTTCTGGAAACACCATATATTTT

clone_size: -
v_call: TRBV11-1
d_call: -
j_call: TRBJ1-5
cdr3_aa: CASSSTLGRPQHF
cdr3_nt: TGTGCCAGCAGCTCTACCCTCGGGAGGCCCCAGCATTTT

clone_size: -
v_call: TRBV19
d_call: TRBD2
j_call: TRBJ2-1
cdr3_aa: CASRLTGGDYNEQFF
cdr3_nt: TGTGCCAGTAGACTGACGGGGGGGGATTACAATGAGCAGTTCTTC

clone_size: -
v_call: TRBV7-3
d_call: -
j_call: TRBJ1-1
cdr3_aa: CASSLRADTEAFF
cdr3_nt: TGTGCCAGCAGCTTAAGGGCAGACACTGAAGCTTTCTTT

clone_size: -
v_call: TRBV6-4
d_call: TRBD2
j_call: TRBJ2-1
cdr3_aa: CASSDHPPGAGTVNEQFF
cdr3_nt: TGTGCCAGCAGTGACCACCCCCCGGGAGCGGGGACGGTCAATGAGCAGTTCTTC

clone_size: -
v_call: TRBV5-6
d_call: -
j_call: TRBJ1-2
cdr3_aa: CASRGGSYGYTF
cdr3_nt: TGTGCCAGCCGCGGGGGGTCATATGGCTACACCTTC

clone_size: -
v_call: TRBV27
d_call: -
j_call: TRBJ1-1
cdr3_aa: CASHLSGLEAFF
cdr3_nt: TGTGCCAGCCATCTCAGCGGCCTTGAAGCTTTCTTT